The 29 T cell receptor beta chains below all came from one sample that was sequenced in a study of T cells in Graves' hyperthyroidism and ophthalmopathy. RNA transcripts yielded amplified TCR beta CDR3 regions. Initially, a first-round RT-PCR of the TCR CDR3 employed the HTBI primer set. TCRdb reprocessed the multiplex PCR reads with MiXCR, giving one entry per CDR3 protein. The table lists over 500,000 distinct CDR3 sequences, 17% of them singletons. Sequenced: blood. The source of these receptors is a young woman with Graves' ophthalmopathy.

This clonotype was seen at least ten times. The chain combines TRBV9 with TRBJ2-7; D might be TRBD1 (6 bases). The V and J ends lost 2 bases and 5 bases respectively, with 20 bases between them. This CDR3 comprises 16 residues. Germline V gene data show CDR1 as SGDLS and CDR2 as YYNGEE. The CDR3 bases are TGTGCCAGCAGCGTGGGGGCAGGGAAGCTCGCCAACGAGCAGTACTTC. It encodes CASSVGAGKLANEQYF.

The chain uses TRBV15 and TRBJ1-6, with D maybe TRBD1 (5 bases). The CDR3 totals 15 residues. Germline V CDR1 and CDR2: LNHNV, YYDKDF (reference sequence). The V end lost 0 bases, the J end lost 5 bases, and 8 bases lay between the germline ends. The CDR3 DNA follows: TGTGCCACCAGCAGAGATCCCAGGGATAATTCACCCCTCCACTTT. Amino acids: CATSRDPRDNSPLHF.

V is TRBV20-1 and J is TRBJ2-5, with D tentatively TRBD1 (6 bases). The germline V gene has CDR1 DFQATT and CDR2 SNEGSKA (reference sequence). The CDR3 has 14 amino acids. The V and J ends lost 5 bases and 0 bases respectively, with 13 bases between them. CDR3 residues: CSARRDKHQETQYF. The CDR3 bases are TGCAGTGCTCGCCGGGACAAGCACCAAGAGACCCAGTACTTC.

The rearrangement joins TRBV29-1 to TRBJ2-1; D remains unclear. Trimming stripped 0 bases from V and 6 bases from J, with 9 bases between. CDR3 size: 13 residues. Germline values: CDR1 SQVTM, CDR2 ANQGSEA. The CDR3 is CSVEDPRINEQFF. The DNA for the CDR3 is TGCAGCGTTGAAGATCCTCGGATCAATGAGCAGTTCTTC.

The chain combines TRBV20-1 with TRBJ2-1; D may correspond to TRBD1 or TRBD2 (5 bases each). The CDR3 contains 15 residues. In germline, CDR1 is DFQATT, CDR2 SNEGSKA (reference sequence). Trimming pared 1 base from V and 1 base from J, leaving 11 bases between. CDR3 DNA sequence: TGCAGTGCTAGAGTAGCGACAGTGTCCTACAATGAGCAGTTCTTC. Translated, it gives CSARVATVSYNEQFF.

The rearrangement joins TRBV6-2 or TRBV6-3 to TRBJ2-5, with TRBD2 matching over 7 bases. Trimming cost V 2 bases and J 2 bases; bases outside gene matches: 5. CDR3 length equals 15 residues. Germline V gene data show CDR1 as MNHEY and CDR2 as SVGEGT. The CDR3 nucleotides read TGTGCCAGCAGTTACCCCGGACTAGAGCAAGAGACCCAGTACTTC. It codes for CASSYPGLEQETQYF.

The sample holds many counts of this clonotype. V is TRBV27 and J is TRBJ1-6; a possible D gene is TRBD1 (5 bases). CDR3 size: 15 residues. In germline, CDR1 is MNHEY, CDR2 SMNVEV (reference sequence). V was cut by 6 bases and J by 9 bases, with 18 bases left in between. The CDR3 region is CASSLVGGLASPLHF. CDR3 bases: TGTGCCAGCAGCCTGGTCGGGGGATTAGCTTCACCCCTCCACTTT.

This clonotype was counted at least ten times. The chain recombines TRBV28 with TRBJ2-5; the D gene is possibly TRBD1 (6 bases). In germline, CDR1 is MDHEN, CDR2 SYDVKM. Between the trimmed V and J ends, which lost 6 bases and 2 bases, there was a span of 25 bases. The CDR3 totals 18 residues. CDR3 sequence: CASRSSGTGRVQQETQYF. The DNA for the CDR3 is TGTGCCAGCAGGTCTTCGGGAACAGGGCGGGTCCAACAAGAGACCCAGTACTTC.

In its sample, this clonotype was seen a few times. The J gene is TRBJ2-1, the V gene TRBV9, with a weak D call TRBD2 (5 bases). V was clipped by 3 bases and J by 3 bases, with 16 bases between them. Per the germline V gene, CDR1 is SGDLS and CDR2 is YYNGEE. This CDR3 has 16 amino acids. The CDR3 spells CASSARGPAIYNEQFF. The CDR3 region has the DNA TGTGCCAGCAGCGCCCGGGGTCCGGCGATCTACAATGAGCAGTTCTTC.

This clonotype was observed at least ten times. The chain recombines TRBV28 with TRBJ2-5, with 8 bases that match TRBD2. The V segment lost 6 bases and the J segment 5 bases; nucleotides outside the gene matches: 5. Germline CDR1 is MDHEN and CDR2 is SYDVKM. The CDR3 extends over 13 amino acids. The CDR3 reads CASREGLVETQYF. The CDR3 DNA is TGTGCCAGCAGAGAGGGACTAGTCGAGACCCAGTACTTC.

The chain recombines TRBV6-5 with TRBJ2-3; D not resolved. In germline, CDR1 is MNHEY, CDR2 SVGAGI. The CDR3 has 14 amino acids. V gave up 4 bases and J gave up 0 bases, with 8 bases separating them. In nucleotides, the CDR3 is TGTGCCAGCAGTTCTGTAAAGAGCACAGATACGCAGTATTTT. Translating gives CASSSVKSTDTQYF.

This clonotype was observed at least ten times. The CDR3 DNA reads TGTGCCAGCAGTTTTGGGGGGGCCAATCAGCCCCAGCATTTT. Amino acids: CASSFGGANQPQHF. The chain recombines TRBV12-3 or TRBV12-4 with TRBJ1-5, with D possibly matching TRBD1 (6 bases). The CDR3 consists of 14 residues. Deletions cut 3 bases from V and 3 bases from J, with 9 bases between.

V is TRBV28 and J is TRBJ2-7; D gene ambiguous. The V gene lost 6 bases and the J gene lost 2 bases, with 14 bases spanning the gap. This CDR3 spans 14 amino acids. CDR1 and CDR2 from the germline V gene are MDHEN and SYDVKM. DNA of the CDR3: TGTGCCAGCAGAACCACGGGCGGTCCCTACGAGCAGTACTTC. Its translation is CASRTTGGPYEQYF.

This clonotype was recorded at least ten times. The chain carries TRBV6-1 and TRBJ1-1; D remains ambiguous. Per the germline V gene, CDR1 is MNHNS and CDR2 is SASEGT. Trimming cost V 5 bases and J 5 bases, with 6 bases left between them. The CDR3 runs to 11 residues. DNA for the CDR3: TGTGCCAGCAGTTACAGAACTGAAGCTTTCTTT. Protein product: CASSYRTEAFF.

This clonotype has just a few counts. The chain joins TRBV3-2 to TRBJ2-6; TRBD1 reflects the table's D call only, with no check against the DNA. TRBV3-2 is designated a pseudogene. CDR3 size: 18 residues. In nucleotides, the CDR3 is TGTGCCAGCAGCCAAGTCGGCGGGGGCCTGTCTGGGGCCAACGTCCTGACTTTC. Translating it yields CASSQVGGGLSGANVLTF.

The table lists this clonotype with many counts. The CDR3 protein is CASRPDTSGVVTDTQYF. The CDR3 bases are TGTGCCAGCAGGCCCGATACATCAGGGGTTGTTACAGATACGCAGTATTTT. The V gene is TRBV7-8, the J gene TRBJ2-3; possibly TRBD1 for D (6 bases). The V and J ends lost 6 bases and 3 bases respectively, with 22 bases between them. Germline V gene lookup returns CDR1 SGHVS and CDR2 FQNEAQ. The CDR3 runs to 17 residues.

This clonotype was seen repeatedly, ten times or more. The chain carries TRBV3-1 and TRBJ2-3, with 7 bases matching TRBD2. After removal of 2 bases from V and 5 bases from J, the junction contained 4 bases not matched to a gene. The CDR3 is 14 amino acids. Germline loops: CDR1 LGHDT, CDR2 YNNKEL (reference sequence). The CDR3 loop reads CASSQRGGRDTQYF. The CDR3 nucleotides read TGTGCCAGCAGCCAAAGGGGAGGGAGAGATACGCAGTATTTT.

This clonotype was observed a few times. The V and J genes are TRBV27 and TRBJ1-2; D unresolved. Germline-derived CDR1 and CDR2 are MNHEY and SMNVEV (reference sequence). The V gene lost 4 bases and the J gene lost 3 bases, with 9 bases spanning the gap. The CDR3 runs 13 residues. The CDR3 nucleotides read TGTGCCAGCAGTTACGGGATTGACTATGGCTACACCTTC. Protein sequence: CASSYGIDYGYTF.

In this sample, this clonotype turned up many times. The chain couples TRBV27 to TRBJ1-1, with D possibly being TRBD1 (5 bases). Germline CDR1 reads MNHEY; CDR2 reads SMNVEV (reference sequence). This CDR3 spans 15 amino acids. V was pared by 1 base and J by 6 bases, with 15 bases between. In nucleotides, the CDR3 is TGTGCCAGCAGTTTATGGGGCAGGGCCGGCGCTGAAGCTTTCTTT. It specifies CASSLWGRAGAEAFF.

This clonotype has ten or more counts. The V gene is TRBV6-5, the J gene TRBJ1-1; TRBD1 aligns across 7 bases. Trimming removed 2 bases from V and 0 bases from J; junction bases left unmatched: 3. The CDR3 length is 15 residues. Germline V gives CDR1 MNHEY, CDR2 SVGAGI. CDR3 sequence (DNA): TGTGCCAGCAGTTACCGACAGGGTGTGAACACTGAAGCTTTCTTT. This gives the protein CASSYRQGVNTEAFF.

This clonotype occurred many times. The chain is built from TRBV30 and TRBJ1-3; unclear D gene. Germline lookup yields CDR1 GTSNPN and CDR2 SVGIG (reference sequence). The V and J ends lost 1 base and 2 bases respectively, with 6 bases between them. The CDR3 sequence is 13 residues long. The CDR3 bases are TGTGCCTGGAGTGACGGGCCTGGAAACACCATATATTTT. This translates into CAWSDGPGNTIYF.

The table lists this clonotype with many counts. This chain uses TRBV6-4 with TRBJ2-2; the D gene is possibly TRBD1 (6 bases). Trimming removed 4 bases from V and 3 bases from J, with 6 bases in between. Germline lookup yields CDR1 MRHNA and CDR2 SNTAGT. This CDR3 has 13 residues. The CDR3 DNA follows: TGTGCCAGCAGTGCAGGGGACACCGGGGAGCTGTTTTTT. As protein: CASSAGDTGELFF.

V usage is TRBV4-3 and J usage is TRBJ2-2; TRBD1 matches 8 bases. CDR3 length equals 19 residues. V shed 1 base, J shed 4 bases, and the junction held 14 bases outside the gene matches. Germline values: CDR1 LGHNA, CDR2 YSLEER. In DNA form, the CDR3 reads TGCGCCAGCAGCCAAGGCGCGGGGTCCGGGACAGGCTTCACCGGGGAGCTGTTTTTT. This gives the protein CASSQGAGSGTGFTGELFF.

The chain has TRBV29-1 and TRBJ1-5; D is uncertain. V gave up 2 bases and J gave up 5 bases, with 10 bases separating them. CDR3 length: 13 amino acids. Germline V gives CDR1 SQVTM, CDR2 ANQGSEA. CDR3 DNA: TGCAGCGTTGAATTTCCAAGGTATCAGCCCCAGCATTTT. It codes for CSVEFPRYQPQHF.

This clonotype was observed at least ten times. The rearrangement uses TRBV20-1 and TRBJ2-3, with TRBD2 identical over 14 bases. Looked up from germline, CDR1 is DFQATT and CDR2 is SNEGSKA (reference sequence). The CDR3 sequence is 16 residues long. V dropped 5 bases and J dropped 5; count of bases not matched to a gene: 9. The CDR3 DNA is TGCAGTGCTCGAACAGGGACTAGCGGGAGTGGAGATACGCAGTATTTT. Protein sequence: CSARTGTSGSGDTQYF.

This clonotype was detected many times. The chain recombines TRBV2 with TRBJ2-3, with 7 positions matching TRBD2. In germline, CDR1 is SNHLY, CDR2 FYNNEI. This CDR3 comprises 15 residues. With 7 bases clipped from V and 5 bases from J, the junction kept 12 bases outside the gene matches. The CDR3 bases are TGTGCCAGCATTGATCTTAGCGGGTCCATAGATACGCAGTATTTT. It encodes CASIDLSGSIDTQYF.

There are many counts of this clonotype. The chain couples TRBV7-2 to TRBJ2-7; D gene unclear. Germline lookup yields CDR1 SGHTA and CDR2 FQGNSA. The V gene lost 1 base and the J gene lost 2 bases, with 15 bases spanning the gap. The CDR3 spans 16 residues. The CDR3 is CASSLVGGVRTYEQYF. In nucleotides, the CDR3 is TGTGCCAGCAGCTTAGTAGGTGGGGTTAGGACCTACGAGCAGTACTTC. Supplemented by reference TRBV7-2 and TRBJ2-7, the full variable domain reads GAGVSQSPSNKVTEKGKDVELRCDPISGHTALYWYRQSLGQGLEFLIYFQGNSAPDKSGLPSDRFSAERTGGSVSTLTIQRTQQEDSAVYLCASSLVGGVRTYEQYFGPGTRLTVT.

This clonotype was counted many times. J is TRBJ2-4 and V is TRBV2; D remains ambiguous. V was trimmed by 1 base and J by 0 bases, leaving 4 bases between them. This CDR3 region has 14 residues. The germline CDR1 and CDR2 sequences are SNHLY and FYNNEI. The CDR3 nucleotides are TGTGCCAGCAGTGAAGAGAGAGCCAAAAACATTCAGTACTTC. Encoded protein: CASSEERAKNIQYF.

This clonotype showed up many times. This chain uses TRBV5-1 with TRBJ1-1; a weak D match, TRBD1 (6 bases). Trimming took 5 bases from V and 2 from J, leaving 16 bases between them. The CDR3 contains 15 residues. Germline V CDR1 and CDR2: SGHRS, YFSETQ. The CDR3 bases are TGCGCCAGCAGTCTGGACAGTGGACCCAACACTGAAGCTTTCTTT. This translates into CASSLDSGPNTEAFF.